These 28 T cell receptor beta chains share one sample of origin, sequenced in a study of T cell responses to AZD1222 COVID-19 vaccine. Profiled with immunoSEQ multiplex PCR; TCRdb holds only in-frame clones, not every one. The table includes around 130,000 clones, approximately 90% detected once. The sequencing used peripheral blood, collected on day 0 of AZD1222 vaccination. These receptors all come from an adult in good health.

The V and J genes are TRBV12-5 and TRBJ2-3, with D possibly TRBD1 on 6 matching bases. Germline-derived CDR1 and CDR2 are LGHNT and FRNRAP. Trimming pared 7 bases from V and 2 bases from J, leaving 13 bases between. This CDR3 spans 14 amino acids. The CDR3 here is CASAGGQLTDTQYF. CDR3 coding DNA: TGTGCTAGTGCCGGAGGACAGCTCACAGATACGCAGTATTTT.

The chain joins TRBV19 to TRBJ1-1; 7 bases are shared with TRBD1. CDR3 length: 16 residues. Germline loops: CDR1 LNHDA, CDR2 SQIVND (reference sequence). The J segment lost 3 bases and the V segment lost 2 bases, leaving 9 bases of the junction unmatched. The DNA for the CDR3 is TGTGCCAGTAGTATATGGCCGACAGGGCTGCACACTGAAGCTTTCTTT. This translates into CASSIWPTGLHTEAFF.

V and J are TRBV7-2 and TRBJ1-2; 10 bases are a match to TRBD1. V shed 5 bases, J shed 4 bases, and the junction held 13 bases outside the gene matches. This CDR3 has 17 amino acids. Looked up from germline, CDR1 is SGHTA and CDR2 is FQGNSA. Here the CDR3 DNA reads TGTGCCAGCAGCCAGACAGGGGGCGCGTTGGAAAGCTATGGCTACACCTTC. Translated: CASSQTGGALESYGYTF.

In DNA form, the CDR3 reads TGTGCCAGCAGTTTAGGTGGGGGGGGAACAGATACGCAGTATTTT. Its translation is CASSLGGGGTDTQYF. The chain joins TRBV27 to TRBJ2-3; 7 bases are shared with TRBD2. Germline CDR1 is MNHEY and CDR2 is SMNVEV (reference sequence). This CDR3 comprises 15 residues. J gave up 3 bases and V 2 bases, and 5 bases lay outside the gene matches.

CDR3 sequence (DNA): TGTGCCAGCAGCCAAGAGGGGGGCCCAGATACGCAGTATTTT. It encodes CASSQEGGPDTQYF. The chain recombines TRBV4-2 with TRBJ2-3; D is possibly TRBD1 or TRBD2 (6 bases each). The CDR3 spans 14 residues. In germline, CDR1 is LGHNA, CDR2 YNFKEQ. V lost 0 bases and J lost 4, with 8 bases in between.

The gene calls are TRBV11-3 and TRBJ2-1, with 12 bases identical to TRBD1. The CDR3 is 17 amino acids. Germline V lookup: CDR1 SGHNT, CDR2 YENEEA. Trimming took 1 base from V and 7 from J; bases not matched to a gene: 8. The CDR3 sequence: CASSLATGQGALNEQFF. The CDR3 coding sequence is TGTGCCAGCAGCTTAGCCACGGGACAGGGGGCTTTGAATGAGCAGTTCTTC.

Written as DNA, the CDR3 is TGCGCCAGCAGCCAGGACCCGCCTGAAAAACTGTTTTTT. This codes for CASSQDPPEKLFF. The V and J genes are TRBV5-1 and TRBJ1-4; D is unresolved. Trimming shortened V by 4 bases and J by 7 bases, and 11 bases separated the two germline ends. The CDR3 contains 13 residues. The germline CDR1 and CDR2 sequences are SGHRS and YFSETQ.

The chain employs TRBV5-1 and TRBJ1-1, with TRBD1 matching over 7 bases. This CDR3 is built from 13 residues. V dropped 3 bases and J dropped 1; count of bases not matched to a gene: 0. Germline loops: CDR1 SGHRS, CDR2 YFSETQ. The chain's CDR3 is CASSWDRNTEAFF. The CDR3 region has the DNA TGCGCCAGCAGCTGGGACAGGAACACTGAAGCTTTCTTT. The full variable domain, with the rest looked up from reference TRBV5-1 and TRBJ1-1, is KAGVTQTPRYLIKTRGQQVTLSCSPISGHRSVSWYQQTPGQGLQFLFEYFSETQRNKGNFPGRFSGRQFSNSRSEMNVSTLELGDSALYLCASSWDRNTEAFFGQGTRLTVV.

The J gene is TRBJ1-2, the V gene TRBV6-5; D is uncertain. CDR3 size: 14 residues. Trimming took 2 bases from V and 0 from J, leaving 7 bases between them. The germline CDR1 and CDR2 sequences are MNHEY and SVGAGI. CDR3 loop: CASSYGQPNYGYTF. DNA of the CDR3: TGTGCCAGCAGTTACGGGCAGCCTAACTATGGCTACACCTTC.

The chain is built from TRBV5-1 and TRBJ2-5; 10 bases agree with TRBD2. Per the germline V gene, CDR1 is SGHRS and CDR2 is YFSETQ. The CDR3 covers 18 residues. The V gene end was trimmed by 6 bases and the J gene end by 2 bases; junction bases not matched to a gene: 16. The CDR3 sequence is CASKTIHSGRPAQETQYF. In nucleotides, the CDR3 is TGCGCCAGCAAAACGATCCATAGCGGGAGGCCCGCTCAAGAGACCCAGTACTTC. Full variable domain (outside the CDR3, taken from reference TRBV5-1 and TRBJ2-5): KAGVTQTPRYLIKTRGQQVTLSCSPISGHRSVSWYQQTPGQGLQFLFEYFSETQRNKGNFPGRFSGRQFSNSRSEMNVSTLELGDSALYLCASKTIHSGRPAQETQYFGPGTRLLVL.

This clone was picked up one time. The chain links TRBV6-6 to TRBJ2-1; perhaps TRBD2 as D (5 bases). Germline V lookup: CDR1 MNHNY, CDR2 SVGAGI (reference sequence). The germline V and J ends were trimmed by 8 bases and 3 bases, with 14 bases remaining between them. The CDR3 consists of 14 residues. The CDR3 protein is CASLVGDSYNEQFF. The CDR3 region has the DNA TGTGCCAGCTTAGTCGGGGATAGCTACAATGAGCAGTTCTTC.

This chain links TRBV7-2 with TRBJ1-5, with 10 bases that match TRBD1. V shed 4 bases and J 4 bases; nucleotides not matched to a gene: 13. This CDR3 comprises 18 residues. Germline V CDR1 and CDR2: SGHTA, FQGNSA. The CDR3 sequence is CASSYPPYDRGRNQPQHF. CDR3 DNA: TGTGCCAGCAGCTACCCTCCTTATGACAGGGGGCGAAATCAGCCCCAGCATTTT.

The chain has TRBV11-2 and TRBJ2-3, with 13 nucleotides matching TRBD2. The V and J ends lost 7 bases and 6 bases, in that order; junction bases with no gene match: 13. The CDR3 extends over 17 amino acids. In germline, CDR1 is SGHAT, CDR2 FQNNGV. This CDR3 reads CASTLLGTSGGADTQYF. The DNA for the CDR3 is TGTGCCAGCACCCTTCTCGGTACTAGCGGGGGGGCGGATACGCAGTATTTT.

The V gene is TRBV5-1, the J gene TRBJ1-1; D may be TRBD1 (5 bases). This CDR3 has 13 residues. V was cut by 4 bases and J by 0 bases, with 7 bases left in between. Germline V gene sequence: CDR1 SGHRS, CDR2 YFSETQ. CDR3 nucleotides: TGCGCCAGCAGCGTACAGGTGAACACTGAAGCTTTCTTT. Translation gives CASSVQVNTEAFF. Supplemented by reference TRBV5-1 and TRBJ1-1, the full variable domain reads KAGVTQTPRYLIKTRGQQVTLSCSPISGHRSVSWYQQTPGQGLQFLFEYFSETQRNKGNFPGRFSGRQFSNSRSEMNVSTLELGDSALYLCASSVQVNTEAFFGQGTRLTVV.

This sequence joins TRBV4-1 and TRBJ1-1; 10 bases fit TRBD1. The CDR3 totals 15 residues. Germline assignment: CDR1 MGHRA and CDR2 YSYEKL. V gave up 3 bases and J gave up 4 bases; unmatched junction bases: 5. The CDR3 here is CASSQRQGAGTEAFF. CDR3 coding DNA: TGCGCCAGCAGCCAGAGACAGGGGGCGGGCACTGAAGCTTTCTTT.

J is TRBJ2-5 and V is TRBV24-1, with 12 bases fitting TRBD1. Trimming took 4 bases from V and 1 from J; bases not matched to a gene: 6. The CDR3 is 17 amino acids. Germline assignment: CDR1 KGHDR and CDR2 SFDVKD. The CDR3 protein is CATSEGQGARGQETQYF. As DNA, the CDR3 is TGTGCCACCAGTGAGGGACAGGGGGCGAGGGGCCAAGAGACCCAGTACTTC.

Notes on this clone: The same CDR3 arises from other DNA sequences in this sample as well. The chain joins TRBV5-1 to TRBJ1-5, with D maybe TRBD1 (5 bases). Germline CDR1 reads SGHRS; CDR2 reads YFSETQ. This CDR3 region has 14 residues. V was trimmed by 0 bases and J by 7 bases, leaving 11 bases between them. The CDR3 nucleotides read TGCGCCAGCAGCTTGGAAGGGGTGGGACAGCCCCAGCATTTT. As protein: CASSLEGVGQPQHF.

The J gene is TRBJ1-2, the V gene TRBV24-1, with a possible D match to TRBD1 (6 bases). The V gene's germline CDR1 is KGHDR and CDR2 SFDVKD. The CDR3 covers 13 residues. The V end was cut by 5 bases, the J end by 6 bases, with 12 bases between. The CDR3 spells CATSVGGQDGYTF. The CDR3 nucleotides read TGTGCCACCAGTGTGGGGGGGCAAGATGGCTACACCTTC.

The CDR3 is CASRTGVAGQETQYF. DNA for the CDR3: TGTGCCAGCCGGACTGGGGTAGCGGGCCAAGAGACCCAGTACTTC. V gene TRBV19 combines with J gene TRBJ2-5; 7 bases agree with TRBD2. J gave up 1 base and V 9 bases, and 11 bases lay outside the gene matches. The germline gives CDR1 LNHDA, CDR2 SQIVND (reference sequence). The CDR3 spans 15 residues.

CDR3 protein: CASSLVGYEQYV. DNA for the CDR3: TGTGCCAGCAGCTTAGTTGGATACGAGCAGTACGTC. The chain recombines TRBV7-9 with TRBJ2-7; D not certain. V was trimmed by 1 base and J by 4 bases, leaving 5 bases between them. The CDR3 is 12 amino acids. Germline V gene lookup returns CDR1 SEHNR and CDR2 FQNEAQ (reference sequence).

The chain joins TRBV10-1 to TRBJ2-7, with a weak D call TRBD1 (5 bases). The V end lost 5 bases, the J end lost 3 bases, and 14 bases lay between the germline ends. Per germline, CDR1 WNHNN and CDR2 SYGVQD (reference sequence). CDR3 size: 14 residues. The CDR3 DNA follows: TGCGCCAGCAGTTATCCGGACATTTTCTACGAGCAGTACGTC. This sequence encodes CASSYPDIFYEQYV.

The chain combines TRBV6-1 with TRBJ1-5; TRBD1 might be the D (5 bases). The CDR3 runs 15 residues. From germline, CDR1 is MNHNS and CDR2 SASEGT. The ends were cut back, 1 base at V and 3 bases at J, with 10 bases in the middle. The CDR3 spells CASSEGWDFNQPQHF. CDR3 nucleotide sequence: TGTGCCAGCAGTGAAGGGTGGGACTTCAATCAGCCCCAGCATTTT.

Written as DNA, the CDR3 is TGTGCCTGGAGTTCCCTCTCTGGAAACACCATATATTTT. It is translated as CAWSSLSGNTIYF. The gene calls are TRBV30 and TRBJ1-3; unclear D gene. This CDR3 comprises 13 residues. Trimming cost V 2 bases and J 0 bases, with 5 bases left between them. Germline V gene lookup returns CDR1 GTSNPN and CDR2 SVGIG (reference sequence).

The genes are TRBV19 and TRBJ1-2; D not resolved. The CDR3 consists of 12 residues. V shed 9 bases and J shed 1 base, with 9 bases lying between them. Germline V gene lookup returns CDR1 LNHDA and CDR2 SQIVND (reference sequence). CDR3 loop: CASSRINYGYTF. CDR3 DNA: TGTGCCAGCTCCAGGATTAACTATGGCTACACCTTC. Supplemented by reference TRBV19 and TRBJ1-2, the full variable domain reads DGGITQSPKYLFRKEGQNVTLSCEQNLNHDAMYWYRQDPGQGLRLIYYSQIVNDFQKGDIAEGYSVSREKKESFPLTVTSAQKNPTAFYLCASSRINYGYTFGSGTRLTVV.

This chain links TRBV5-1 with TRBJ2-7; 8 positions agree with TRBD1. Trimming cost V 4 bases and J 3 bases; bases outside gene matches: 6. The CDR3 is 14 residues long. Germline assignment: CDR1 SGHRS and CDR2 YFSETQ. As DNA, the CDR3 is TGCGCCAGCAGCCAGACAGGGGCGTTCTACGAGCAGTACTTC. This codes for CASSQTGAFYEQYF.

The chain joins TRBV30 to TRBJ1-3, with 8 bases fitting TRBD1. There are 16 residues in the CDR3. CDR1 and CDR2 from the germline V gene are GTSNPN and SVGIG (reference sequence). Losses at the gene ends were 1 base for V and 0 bases for J; bases not matched to a gene: 5. This CDR3 is CAWSDGQGSSGNTIYF. In nucleotides, the CDR3 is TGTGCCTGGAGTGACGGACAGGGAAGCTCTGGAAACACCATATATTTT.

The V gene is TRBV7-2, the J gene TRBJ1-1; D ambiguous. The CDR3 is 16 residues long. The V and J ends lost 0 bases and 1 base respectively, with 12 bases between them. The germline V gene encodes CDR1 SGHTA and CDR2 FQGNSA. In DNA, the CDR3 is TGTGCCAGCAGCTTAGCATCTCTCTTACGGAACACTGAAGCTTTCTTT. Translated: CASSLASLLRNTEAFF.

V and J are TRBV7-9 and TRBJ1-1; D remains unclear. Trimming cost V 2 bases and J 0 bases, with 19 bases left between them. Germline V gene data show CDR1 as SEHNR and CDR2 as FQNEAQ (reference sequence). The CDR3 length is 18 residues. The CDR3 spells CASSLIVSMGSMNTEAFF. Here the CDR3 DNA reads TGTGCCAGCAGCTTAATAGTTTCAATGGGAAGCATGAACACTGAAGCTTTCTTT.